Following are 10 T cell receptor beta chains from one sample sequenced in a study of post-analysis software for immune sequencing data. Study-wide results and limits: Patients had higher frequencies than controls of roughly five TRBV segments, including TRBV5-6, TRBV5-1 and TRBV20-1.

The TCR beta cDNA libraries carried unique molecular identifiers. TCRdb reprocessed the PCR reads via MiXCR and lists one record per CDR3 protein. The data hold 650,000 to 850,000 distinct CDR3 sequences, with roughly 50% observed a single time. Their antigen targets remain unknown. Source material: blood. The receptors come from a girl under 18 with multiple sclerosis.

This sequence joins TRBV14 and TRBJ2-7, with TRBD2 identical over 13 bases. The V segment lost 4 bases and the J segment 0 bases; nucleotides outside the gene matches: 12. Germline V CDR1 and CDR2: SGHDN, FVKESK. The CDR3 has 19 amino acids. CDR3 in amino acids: CASSRRGGTSGVSSYEQYF. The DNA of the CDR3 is TGTGCCAGCAGCCGGCGTGGCGGGACTAGCGGGGTAAGCTCCTACGAGCAGTACTTC.

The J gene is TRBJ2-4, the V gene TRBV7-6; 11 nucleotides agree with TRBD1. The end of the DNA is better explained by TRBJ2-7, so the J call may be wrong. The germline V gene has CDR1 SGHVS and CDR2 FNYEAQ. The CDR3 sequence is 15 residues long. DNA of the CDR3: TGTGCCAGCAGCTCGGGGACAGGGGGACCCTACGAGCAGTACTTC. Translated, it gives CASSSGTGGPYEQYF.

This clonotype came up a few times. The CDR3 DNA reads TGCGCCAGCAGCCCCCCAGACCGGCTCGGTGAGCAGTTCTTC. Its protein product is CASSPPDRLGEQFF. V and J are TRBV5-1 and TRBJ2-1; D gene uncertain. Germline loops: CDR1 SGHRS, CDR2 YFSETQ. CDR3 size: 14 residues. With 4 bases removed from V and 9 bases from J, the gap between germline ends came to 17 bases.

The CDR3 reads CSAGEGYYGYTF. Here the CDR3 DNA reads TGCAGTGCTGGCGAGGGGTACTATGGCTACACCTTC. This chain connects TRBV20-1 to TRBJ1-2; TRBD1 might be the D (5 bases). The germline V gene has CDR1 DFQATT and CDR2 SNEGSKA (reference sequence). V was cut by 5 bases and J by 3 bases, with 10 bases left in between. This CDR3 has 12 amino acids.

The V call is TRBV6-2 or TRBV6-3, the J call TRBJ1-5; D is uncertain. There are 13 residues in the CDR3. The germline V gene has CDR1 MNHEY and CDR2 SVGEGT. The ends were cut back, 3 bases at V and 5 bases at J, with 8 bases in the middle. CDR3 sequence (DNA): TGTGCCAGCAGTTATCGATCGGATCAGCCCCAGCATTTT. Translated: CASSYRSDQPQHF.

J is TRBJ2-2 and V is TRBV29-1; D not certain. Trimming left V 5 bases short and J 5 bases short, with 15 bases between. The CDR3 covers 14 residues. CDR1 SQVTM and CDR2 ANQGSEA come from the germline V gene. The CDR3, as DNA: TGCAGCGTTAGATCCGGCCTTCAAACCGGGGAGCTGTTTTTT. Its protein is CSVRSGLQTGELFF.

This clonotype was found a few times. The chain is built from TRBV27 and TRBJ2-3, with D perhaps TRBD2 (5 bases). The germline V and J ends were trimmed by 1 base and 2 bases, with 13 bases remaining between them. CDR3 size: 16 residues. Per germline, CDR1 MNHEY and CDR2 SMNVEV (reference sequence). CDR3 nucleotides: TGTGCCAGCAGTTTATATTCGACTACGGACACAGATACGCAGTATTTT. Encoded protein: CASSLYSTTDTDTQYF.

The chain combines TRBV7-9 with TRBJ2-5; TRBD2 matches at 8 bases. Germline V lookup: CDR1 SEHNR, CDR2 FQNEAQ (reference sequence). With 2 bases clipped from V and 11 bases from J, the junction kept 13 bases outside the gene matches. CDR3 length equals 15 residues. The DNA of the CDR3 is TGTGCCAGCAGCTTATTTAGCGGGACCAGCTCTGAGCAGTACTTC. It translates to CASSLFSGTSSEQYF.

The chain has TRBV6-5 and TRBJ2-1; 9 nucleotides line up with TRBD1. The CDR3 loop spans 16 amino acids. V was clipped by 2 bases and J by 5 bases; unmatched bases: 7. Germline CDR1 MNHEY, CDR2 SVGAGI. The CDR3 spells CASSYGPGQGDNEQFF. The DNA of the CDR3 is TGTGCCAGCAGTTACGGTCCGGGACAGGGCGACAATGAGCAGTTCTTC.

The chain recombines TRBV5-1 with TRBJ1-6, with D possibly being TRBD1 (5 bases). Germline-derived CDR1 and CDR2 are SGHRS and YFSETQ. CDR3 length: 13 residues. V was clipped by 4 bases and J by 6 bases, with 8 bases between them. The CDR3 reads CASSPTANSPLHF. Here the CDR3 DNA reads TGCGCCAGCAGCCCGACAGCTAATTCACCCCTCCACTTT. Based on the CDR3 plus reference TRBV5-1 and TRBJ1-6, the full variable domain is KAGVTQTPRYLIKTRGQQVTLSCSPISGHRSVSWYQQTPGQGLQFLFEYFSETQRNKGNFPGRFSGRQFSNSRSEMNVSTLELGDSALYLCASSPTANSPLHFGNGTRLTVT.